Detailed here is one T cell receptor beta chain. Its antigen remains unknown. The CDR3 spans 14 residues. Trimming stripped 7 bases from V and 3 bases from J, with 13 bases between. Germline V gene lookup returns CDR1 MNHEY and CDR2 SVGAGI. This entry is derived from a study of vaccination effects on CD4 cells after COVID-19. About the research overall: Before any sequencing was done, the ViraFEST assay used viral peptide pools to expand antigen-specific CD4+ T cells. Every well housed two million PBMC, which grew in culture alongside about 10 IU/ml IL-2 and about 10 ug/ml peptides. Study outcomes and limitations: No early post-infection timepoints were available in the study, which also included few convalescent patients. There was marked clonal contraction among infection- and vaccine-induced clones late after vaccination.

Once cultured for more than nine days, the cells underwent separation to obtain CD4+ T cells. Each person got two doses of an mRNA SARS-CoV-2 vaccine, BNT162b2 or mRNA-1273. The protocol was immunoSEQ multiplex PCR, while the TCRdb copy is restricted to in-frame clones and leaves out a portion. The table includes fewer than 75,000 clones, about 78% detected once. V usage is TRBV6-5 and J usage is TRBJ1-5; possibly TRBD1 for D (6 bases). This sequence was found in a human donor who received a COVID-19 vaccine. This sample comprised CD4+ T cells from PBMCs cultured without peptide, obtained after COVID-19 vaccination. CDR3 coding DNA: TGTGCCAGCAAACTGGACAGCGCCAATCAGCCCCAGCATTTT. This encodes CASKLDSANQPQHF.